This TCR beta chain was observed in a study of blood T cell repertoires in COVID-19. At the level of the study: Samples of COVID-19 (acute and convalescent) were obtained from the United States, Italy and Spain. Sources were T cells, B-cell-depleted T cells, or PBMCs; the material itself was cDNA or gDNA.

Per the authors' pipeline: Amplification with reference gene primers provided the estimates of nucleated cell counts. Data came from immunoSEQ multiplex PCR; TCRdb stores just in-frame clones and leaves some out. The V and J calls and the clone size are those of that table, but D and trimming were determined from the DNA. The profile covers 200,000 to 250,000 clones, with 70% to 90% appearing a single time and around 6.8% taken by the ten largest. The sequencing sample was made of peripheral blood. The receptor's source is a woman aged 60 to 75 with active or convalescent COVID-19.

CDR3 bases: TGTGCCAGCAGTCCCGAGGGCTCAGCCCATGGCTACACCTTC. Translation: CASSPEGSAHGYTF. V and J are TRBV6-5 and TRBJ1-2; D remains unclear. The CDR3 loop spans 14 amino acids. V gave up 5 bases and J gave up 6 bases, with 16 bases separating them. CDR1 and CDR2 (germline): MNHEY, SVGAGI.